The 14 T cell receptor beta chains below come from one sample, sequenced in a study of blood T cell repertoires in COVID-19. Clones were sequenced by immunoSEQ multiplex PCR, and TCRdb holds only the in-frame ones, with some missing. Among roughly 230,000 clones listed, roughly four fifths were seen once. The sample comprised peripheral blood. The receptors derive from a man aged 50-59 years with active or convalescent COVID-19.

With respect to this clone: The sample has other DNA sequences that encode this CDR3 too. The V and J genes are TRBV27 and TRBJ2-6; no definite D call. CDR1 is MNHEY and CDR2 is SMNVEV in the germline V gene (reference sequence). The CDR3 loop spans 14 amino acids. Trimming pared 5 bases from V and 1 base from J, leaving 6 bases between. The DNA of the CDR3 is TGTGCCAGCAGTCCGCTATCTGGGGCCAACGTCCTGACTTTC. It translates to CASSPLSGANVLTF.

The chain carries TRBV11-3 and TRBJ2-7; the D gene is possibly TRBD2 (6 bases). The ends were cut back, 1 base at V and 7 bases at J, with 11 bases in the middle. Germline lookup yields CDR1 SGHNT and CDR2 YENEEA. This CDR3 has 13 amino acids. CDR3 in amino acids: CASSLGGVGEQYF. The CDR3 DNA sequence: TGTGCCAGCAGCTTAGGGGGGGTAGGGGAGCAGTACTTC. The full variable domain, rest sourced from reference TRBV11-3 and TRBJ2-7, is EAGVVQSPRYKIIEKKQPVAFWCNPISGHNTLYWYLQNLGQGPELLIRYENEEAVDDSQLPKDRFSAERLKGVDSTLKIQPAELGDSAVYLCASSLGGVGEQYFGPGTRLTVT.

Here the CDR3 DNA reads TGTGCCAGCAGCTTAGACCGAGCAGGAAACACCATATATTTT. It codes for CASSLDRAGNTIYF. The chain employs TRBV7-2 and TRBJ1-3; D unclear. The CDR3 contains 14 residues. With 1 base removed from V and 4 bases from J, the gap between germline ends came to 8 bases. Germline CDR1 SGHTA, CDR2 FQGNSA.

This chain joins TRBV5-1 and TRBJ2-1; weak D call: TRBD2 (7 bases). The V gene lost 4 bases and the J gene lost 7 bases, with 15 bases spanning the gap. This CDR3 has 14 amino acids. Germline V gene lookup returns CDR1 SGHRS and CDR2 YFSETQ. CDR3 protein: CASSQGGGLNEQFF. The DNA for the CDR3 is TGCGCCAGCAGCCAAGGGGGAGGGCTGAATGAGCAGTTCTTC.

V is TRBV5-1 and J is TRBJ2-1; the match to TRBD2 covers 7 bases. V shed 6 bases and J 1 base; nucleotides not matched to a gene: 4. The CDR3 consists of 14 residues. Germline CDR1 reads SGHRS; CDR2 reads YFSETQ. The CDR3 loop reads CASMGGNSYNEQFF. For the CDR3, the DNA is TGCGCCAGCATGGGGGGGAATTCCTACAATGAGCAGTTCTTC. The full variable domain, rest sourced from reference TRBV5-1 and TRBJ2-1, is KAGVTQTPRYLIKTRGQQVTLSCSPISGHRSVSWYQQTPGQGLQFLFEYFSETQRNKGNFPGRFSGRQFSNSRSEMNVSTLELGDSALYLCASMGGNSYNEQFFGPGTRLTVL.

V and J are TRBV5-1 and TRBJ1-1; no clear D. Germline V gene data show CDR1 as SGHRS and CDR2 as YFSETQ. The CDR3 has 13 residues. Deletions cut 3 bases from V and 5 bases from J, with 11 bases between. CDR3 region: CASSSGSATEAFF. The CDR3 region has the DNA TGCGCCAGCAGCTCGGGGTCGGCAACTGAAGCTTTCTTT.

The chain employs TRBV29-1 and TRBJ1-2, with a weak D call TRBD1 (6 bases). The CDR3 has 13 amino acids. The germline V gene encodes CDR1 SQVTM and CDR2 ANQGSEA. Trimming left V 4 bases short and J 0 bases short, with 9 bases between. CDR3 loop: CSVGGGTNYGYTF. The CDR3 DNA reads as TGCAGCGTTGGGGGGGGCACTAACTATGGCTACACCTTC.

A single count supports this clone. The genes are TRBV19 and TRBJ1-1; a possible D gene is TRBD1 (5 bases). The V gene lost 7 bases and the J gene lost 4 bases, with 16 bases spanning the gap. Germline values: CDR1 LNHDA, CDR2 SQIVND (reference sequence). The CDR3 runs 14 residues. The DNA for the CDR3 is TGTGCCAGTATGAGTAGAGGGGAGGGCACTGAAGCTTTCTTT. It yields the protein CASMSRGEGTEAFF.

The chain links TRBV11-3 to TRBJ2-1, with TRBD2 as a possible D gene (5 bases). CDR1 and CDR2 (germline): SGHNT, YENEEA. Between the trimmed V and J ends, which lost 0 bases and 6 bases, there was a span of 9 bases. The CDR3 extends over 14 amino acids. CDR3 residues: CASSLDWGVNEQFF. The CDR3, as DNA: TGTGCCAGCAGCTTAGATTGGGGAGTCAATGAGCAGTTCTTC.

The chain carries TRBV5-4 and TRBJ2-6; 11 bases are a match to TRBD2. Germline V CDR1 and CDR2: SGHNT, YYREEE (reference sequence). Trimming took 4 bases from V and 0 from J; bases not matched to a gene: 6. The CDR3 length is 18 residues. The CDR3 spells CASSILAGDLSGANVLTF. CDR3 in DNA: TGTGCCAGCAGCATACTAGCGGGGGATCTCTCTGGGGCCAACGTCCTGACTTTC. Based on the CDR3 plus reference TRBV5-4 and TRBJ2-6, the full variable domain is ETGVTQSPTHLIKTRGQQVTLRCSSQSGHNTVSWYQQALGQGPQFIFQYYREEENGRGNFPPRFSGLQFPNYSSELNVNALELDDSALYLCASSILAGDLSGANVLTFGAGSRLTVL.

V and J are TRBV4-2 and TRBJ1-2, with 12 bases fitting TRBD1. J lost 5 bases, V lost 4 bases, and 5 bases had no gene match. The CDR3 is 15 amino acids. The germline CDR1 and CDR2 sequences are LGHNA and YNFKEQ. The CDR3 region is CASSLGQGAGYGYTF. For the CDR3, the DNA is TGTGCCAGCAGCCTGGGACAGGGGGCGGGATATGGCTACACCTTC.

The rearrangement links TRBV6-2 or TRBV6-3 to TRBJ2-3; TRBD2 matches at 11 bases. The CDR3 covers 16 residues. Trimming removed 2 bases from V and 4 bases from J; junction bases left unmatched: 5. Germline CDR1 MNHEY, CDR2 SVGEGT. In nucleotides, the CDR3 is TGTGCCAGCAGTTACGGTAGCGGGGGGGGCCCAGATACGCAGTATTTT. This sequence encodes CASSYGSGGGPDTQYF.

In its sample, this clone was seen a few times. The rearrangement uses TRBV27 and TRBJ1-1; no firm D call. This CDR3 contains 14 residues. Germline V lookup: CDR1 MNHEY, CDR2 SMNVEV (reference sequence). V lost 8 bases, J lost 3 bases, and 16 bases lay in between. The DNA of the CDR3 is TGTGCCAGCGGAGCGGGGAGAATGGACACTGAAGCTTTCTTT. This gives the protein CASGAGRMDTEAFF.

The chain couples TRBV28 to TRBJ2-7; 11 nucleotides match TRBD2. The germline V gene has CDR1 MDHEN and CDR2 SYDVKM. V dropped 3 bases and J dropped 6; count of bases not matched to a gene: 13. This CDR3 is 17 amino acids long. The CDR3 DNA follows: TGTGCCAGCAGTTTCCTCCGTATAGCGGGGGGGCCTGCCGAGCAGTACTTC. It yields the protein CASSFLRIAGGPAEQYF.